Below are 23 T cell receptor beta chains sequenced from a single sample in a study of T cell responses to AZD1222 COVID-19 vaccine. Produced via immunoSEQ multiplex PCR; TCRdb's table is partial and in-frame only. This table holds roughly 100,000 clones, roughly 84% found once. The material was peripheral blood, obtained on day 0 of AZD1222 vaccination. These receptors originate from an adult in good health.

V is TRBV6-5 and J is TRBJ1-5, with D perhaps TRBD1 (5 bases). V shed 0 bases and J shed 7 bases, with 13 bases lying between them. The CDR3 covers 15 residues. Germline V lookup: CDR1 MNHEY, CDR2 SVGAGI. The CDR3 protein is CASSYSFWGNQPQHF. The CDR3 nucleotides read TGTGCCAGCAGTTACTCATTTTGGGGGAACCAGCCCCAGCATTTT.

This clone appeared a few times. Here the CDR3 DNA reads TGTGCCAGCAGTGAATCCTTTAGAGGGGGTATTACGAAGCAGTACTTC. Its protein is CASSESFRGGITKQYF. The chain couples TRBV25-1 to TRBJ2-7; D perhaps matches TRBD1 (6 bases). Germline CDR1 is MGHDK and CDR2 is SYGVNS. The CDR3 is 16 residues long. The V and J ends lost 1 base and 8 bases respectively, with 21 bases between them.

The V gene is TRBV5-4, the J gene TRBJ2-1, with 9 bases that match TRBD1. The CDR3 loop spans 15 amino acids. Germline CDR1 is SGHNT and CDR2 is YYREEE (reference sequence). Trimming removed 4 bases from V and 4 bases from J; junction bases left unmatched: 6. This CDR3 is CASSPGDRVYNEQFF. The CDR3 DNA reads as TGTGCCAGCAGCCCAGGGGACAGGGTGTACAATGAGCAGTTCTTC.

DNA of the CDR3: TGCAGCGTTGCTAAGCGGGAGAGGAGGGGTGAGCAGTTCTTC. It encodes CSVAKRERRGEQFF. V gene TRBV29-1 combines with J gene TRBJ2-1; TRBD2 matches at 8 bases. The trim removed 4 bases at V and 9 bases at J, leaving 11 bases unmatched. Germline V gene data show CDR1 as SQVTM and CDR2 as ANQGSEA. The CDR3 consists of 14 residues.

The J gene is TRBJ1-4, the V gene TRBV19; D is unresolved. Deletions cut 1 base from V and 0 bases from J, with 6 bases between. Germline V gene sequence: CDR1 LNHDA, CDR2 SQIVND (reference sequence). This CDR3 is built from 15 residues. The CDR3 loop is CASSIGETTNEKLFF. The CDR3, as DNA: TGTGCCAGTAGTATAGGAGAGACAACTAATGAAAAACTGTTTTTT.

This clone was counted a single time. The rearrangement joins TRBV27 to TRBJ1-1, with 8 nucleotides matching TRBD1. The germline CDR1 and CDR2 sequences are MNHEY and SMNVEV (reference sequence). This CDR3 contains 15 residues. V trimming: 10 bases; J trimming: 1 base; junction bases outside the gene matches: 11. CDR3 sequence reads: CANLLTGGTNTEAFF. In nucleotides, the CDR3 is TGTGCCAATTTACTCACAGGGGGTACGAACACTGAAGCTTTCTTT.

The chain carries TRBV5-1 and TRBJ1-1; D is undetermined. The V gene lost 3 bases and the J gene lost 4 bases, with 13 bases spanning the gap. The CDR3 runs to 14 residues. The germline V gene has CDR1 SGHRS and CDR2 YFSETQ. In nucleotides, the CDR3 is TGCGCCAGCAGCTACGCCTTCTTAAGCACTGAAGCTTTCTTT. It codes for CASSYAFLSTEAFF.

V gene TRBV14 combines with J gene TRBJ2-1, with TRBD2 matching 12 bases. Per germline, CDR1 SGHDN and CDR2 FVKESK. The CDR3 length is 15 residues. Unmatched junction bases numbered 9, after V lost 5 bases and J lost 10 bases. Written as DNA, the CDR3 is TGTGCCAGCAGCGGACGACTAGCGGGAGTCCTAGAGCAGTTCTTC. Residues: CASSGRLAGVLEQFF.

The chain links TRBV19 to TRBJ1-2; TRBD1 might be the D (5 bases). CDR1 is LNHDA, CDR2 SQIVND, per germline (reference sequence). V was cut by 7 bases and J by 5 bases, with 17 bases left in between. This CDR3 has 14 residues. The CDR3 protein is CASTEGPTWYGYTF. In DNA form, the CDR3 reads TGTGCCAGTACCGAGGGACCCACTTGGTATGGCTACACCTTC.

This clone was observed a handful of times. This rearrangement joins TRBV19 to TRBJ1-1, with D unresolved. The ends were cut back, 5 bases at V and 0 bases at J, with 16 bases in the middle. CDR1 and CDR2 from the germline V gene are LNHDA and SQIVND (reference sequence). This CDR3 spans 16 amino acids. CDR3 nucleotide sequence: TGTGCCAGTAGTCCGGCAGGCCGCACAGTGAACACTGAAGCTTTCTTT. Protein: CASSPAGRTVNTEAFF.

The chain recombines TRBV4-1 with TRBJ2-2; tentatively, D is TRBD2 (6 bases). This CDR3 is 17 amino acids long. In germline, CDR1 is MGHRA, CDR2 YSYEKL. V lost 1 base to trimming and J lost 0 bases, with 12 bases between them. CDR3 in amino acids: CASSQGGSGANTGELFF. DNA for the CDR3: TGCGCCAGCAGCCAAGGGGGTAGCGGTGCGAACACCGGGGAGCTGTTTTTT.

The gene calls are TRBV6-5 and TRBJ2-5, with D perhaps given as TRBD1 or TRBD2 (7 bases each). The CDR3 consists of 15 residues. Germline CDR1 is MNHEY and CDR2 is SVGAGI. V lost 6 bases, J lost 4 bases, and 18 bases lay in between. CDR3 sequence: CASSRGARGRETQYF. DNA for the CDR3: TGTGCCAGCAGCCGGGGGGCCAGGGGGAGAGAGACCCAGTACTTC.

The rearrangement links TRBV28 to TRBJ1-5, with unresolved D. The CDR3 runs to 16 residues. The germline V gene encodes CDR1 MDHEN and CDR2 SYDVKM. Trimming cost V 5 bases and J 0 bases, with 14 bases left between them. Here the CDR3 DNA reads TGTGCCAGCAGTCCCTCCGGGAGAGATAGCAATCAGCCCCAGCATTTT. It translates to CASSPSGRDSNQPQHF.

The V gene is TRBV18, the J gene TRBJ2-7; D is unresolved. The V gene lost 6 bases and the J gene lost 2 bases, with 14 bases spanning the gap. Germline CDR1 reads KGHSH; CDR2 reads LQKENI. The CDR3 contains 14 residues. CDR3 in DNA: TGTGCCAGCTCCAACCGGACCCCGCCCTACGAGCAGTACTTC. Translation gives CASSNRTPPYEQYF.

There are a few counts of this clone. V and J are TRBV30 and TRBJ2-7; 10 nucleotides align to TRBD1. Germline CDR1 is GTSNPN and CDR2 is SVGIG (reference sequence). V was pared by 6 bases and J by 3 bases, with 5 bases of the junction left unmatched. CDR3 size: 13 residues. The CDR3 region is CACSRDRGYEQYF. The DNA of the CDR3 is TGTGCCTGCAGCCGGGACAGGGGCTACGAGCAGTACTTC.

The chain uses TRBV19 and TRBJ1-6; TRBD1 agrees at 11 bases. V lost 4 bases, J lost 7 bases, and 9 bases stayed unmatched. Germline V gives CDR1 LNHDA, CDR2 SQIVND (reference sequence). The CDR3 has 17 residues. The CDR3 protein is CASSRAAGTGGNSPLHF. The CDR3 nucleotides read TGTGCCAGTAGTAGAGCGGCCGGGACAGGGGGGAATTCACCCCTCCACTTT.

This rearrangement joins TRBV5-8 to TRBJ1-1; D might be TRBD1 (6 bases). Trimming cost V 4 bases and J 2 bases, with 15 bases left between them. The CDR3 is made up of 15 amino acids. CDR1 is SGHTS and CDR2 is YDEGEE in the germline V gene. CDR3 sequence (DNA): TGTGCCAGCAGCCAGGGGACGGGGTCCAACACTGAAGCTTTCTTT. It encodes CASSQGTGSNTEAFF.

The sample holds many counts of this clone. Other DNA variants within this sample encode the same CDR3. The chain combines TRBV7-2 with TRBJ1-5; D unclear. Trimming pared 1 base from V and 6 bases from J, leaving 7 bases between. The germline V gene encodes CDR1 SGHTA and CDR2 FQGNSA. The CDR3 is made up of 13 amino acids. CDR3 protein: CASSLEGFQPQHF. The CDR3 region has the DNA TGTGCCAGCAGCTTAGAAGGATTTCAGCCCCAGCATTTT.

This sequence joins TRBV2 and TRBJ1-5; D gene uncertain. The length of the CDR3 is 12 residues. V lost 3 bases and J lost 7, with 7 bases in between. Germline V CDR1 and CDR2: SNHLY, FYNNEI. CDR3 sequence reads: CASSDLVQPQHF. The CDR3 bases are TGTGCCAGCAGTGATCTTGTCCAGCCCCAGCATTTT.

The genes are TRBV7-9 and TRBJ2-1; 7 positions match TRBD1. CDR1 is SEHNR and CDR2 is FQNEAQ in the germline V gene (reference sequence). This CDR3 spans 17 amino acids. V lost 4 bases to trimming and J lost 1 base; unmatched junction nucleotides: 10. The CDR3 is CASSSLTGAVSYNEQFF. CDR3 DNA: TGTGCCAGCAGCTCACTCACAGGGGCAGTTTCCTACAATGAGCAGTTCTTC.

The J gene is TRBJ2-7, the V gene TRBV16, with 8 positions matching TRBD2. V gave up 2 bases and J gave up 2 bases; unmatched junction bases: 5. Germline CDR1 and CDR2: KGHSY and FQNENV. The length of the CDR3 is 15 residues. The CDR3 nucleotides read TGTGCCAGCAGCCAACAAGCGGGAGTTGCCTACGAGCAGTACTTC. This translates into CASSQQAGVAYEQYF.

This clone was observed a handful of times. The V call is TRBV7-2, the J call TRBJ2-2; tentatively, D is TRBD1 (6 bases). Trimming removed 2 bases at V and 6 bases at J, with 22 bases between. The CDR3 spans 18 residues. Germline V gene lookup returns CDR1 SGHTA and CDR2 FQGNSA. For the CDR3, the DNA is TGTGCCAGCAGCTTAATGCTCTCTGGGGGCGCAAGCGCCGGGGAGCTGTTTTTT. Translation gives CASSLMLSGGASAGELFF.

The sample holds a few counts of this clone. The rearrangement links TRBV28 to TRBJ2-1, with D maybe TRBD1 (6 bases). The germline V gene encodes CDR1 MDHEN and CDR2 SYDVKM. V lost 1 base to trimming and J lost 4 bases, with 17 bases between them. This CDR3 spans 17 amino acids. The CDR3 nucleotides are TGTGCCAGCAGTTTATCTATAGGGACACCGTCTTACAATGAGCAGTTCTTC. Its translation: CASSLSIGTPSYNEQFF.